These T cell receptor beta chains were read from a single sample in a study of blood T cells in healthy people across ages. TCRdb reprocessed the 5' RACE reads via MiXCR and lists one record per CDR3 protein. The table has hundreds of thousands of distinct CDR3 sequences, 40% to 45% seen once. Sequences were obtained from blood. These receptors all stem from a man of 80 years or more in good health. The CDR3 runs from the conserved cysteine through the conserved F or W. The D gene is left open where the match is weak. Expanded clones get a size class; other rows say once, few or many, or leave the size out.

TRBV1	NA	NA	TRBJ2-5	CTSSQIGSQASGQETQYF	TGCACCAGCAGCCAAATTGGGAGTCAGGCTAGCGGCCAAGAGACCCAGTACTTC
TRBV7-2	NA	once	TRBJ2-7	CASSPLGAYEQYF	TGTGCCAGCAGCCCCCTTGGGGCCTACGAGCAGTACTTC
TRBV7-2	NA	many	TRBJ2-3	CASSPTGASTDTQYF	TGTGCCAGCAGCCCGACAGGAGCTAGCACAGATACGCAGTATTTT
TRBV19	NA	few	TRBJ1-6	CASSPGQPNSPLHF	TGTGCCAGTAGTCCAGGACAGCCTAATTCACCCCTCCACTTT
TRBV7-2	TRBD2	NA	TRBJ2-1	CASSRSGTSTFF	TGTGCCAGCAGCCGTTCCGGGACTAGCACGTTCTTC
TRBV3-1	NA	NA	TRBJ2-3	CASSRPSSDTQYF	TGTGCCAGCAGCCGACCCTCTTCCGATACGCAGTATTTT
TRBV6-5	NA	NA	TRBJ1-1	CASSYSGIRMNTEAFF	TGTGCCAGCAGTTACTCAGGCATAAGAATGAACACTGAAGCTTTCTTT
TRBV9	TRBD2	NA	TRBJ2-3	CASSVRGGRAWKTDTQYF	TGTGCCAGCAGCGTTCGTGGCGGGAGGGCTTGGAAAACAGATACGCAGTATTTT
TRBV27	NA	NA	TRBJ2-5	CASSVTGYERYF	TGTGCCAGCAGTGTCACAGGCTACGAGCGGTACTTC
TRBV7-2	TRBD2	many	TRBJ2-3	CASSLEASGGGTDTQYF	TGTGCCAGCAGCTTAGAGGCTAGCGGGGGGGGCACAGATACGCAGTATTTT
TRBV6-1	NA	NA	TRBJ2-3	CASSEYGQYSTDTQYF	TGTGCCAGCAGTGAATATGGACAGTATAGCACAGATACGCAGTATTTT
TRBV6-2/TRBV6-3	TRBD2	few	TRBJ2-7	CASRPILAGFTYEQYF	TGTGCCAGCAGGCCTATTCTAGCGGGCTTTACCTACGAGCAGTACTTC
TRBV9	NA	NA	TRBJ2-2	CASSPNLRGADNTGELFF	TGTGCCAGCAGCCCAAACCTGCGCGGGGCGGATAACACCGGGGAGCTGTTTTTT
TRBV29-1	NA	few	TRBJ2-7	CSSTGSISYNEQYF	TGCAGTTCGACAGGTAGTATCTCCTACAATGAGCAGTACTTC
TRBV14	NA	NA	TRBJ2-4	CAGSHHRDLAKNIQYF	TGTGCCGGCAGCCACCACCGGGACCTAGCCAAAAACATTCAGTACTTC
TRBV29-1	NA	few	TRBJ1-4	CSVDEGGEKLFF	TGCAGCGTTGATGAAGGGGGAGAAAAACTGTTTTTT
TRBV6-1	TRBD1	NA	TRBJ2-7	CASSQTGGFYEQYF	TGTGCCAGCAGCCAGACAGGGGGCTTCTACGAGCAGTACTTC
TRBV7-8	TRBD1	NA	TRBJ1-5	CASSLGGQGLYQPQHF	TGTGCCAGCAGCTTAGGGGGACAGGGGCTGTATCAGCCCCAGCATTTT
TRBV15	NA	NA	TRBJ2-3	CATSRDPHRVGITDTQYF	TGTGCCACCAGCAGAGATCCTCACAGGGTGGGGATTACAGATACGCAGTATTTT
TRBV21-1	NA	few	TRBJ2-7	CASPHTANSYEQYF	TGTGCCAGCCCCCACACCGCTAACTCCTACGAGCAGTACTTC
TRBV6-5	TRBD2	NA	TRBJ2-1	CASSTPGRAGEQFF	TGTGCCAGCAGTACCCCGGGGAGGGCGGGTGAGCAGTTCTTC
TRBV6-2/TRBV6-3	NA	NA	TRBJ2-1	CASSPRKFSEQFF	TGTGCCAGCAGCCCAAGAAAGTTCAGTGAGCAGTTCTTC
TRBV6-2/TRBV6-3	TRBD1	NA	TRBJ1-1	CASSYSTGTGRNTEAFF	TGTGCCAGCAGTTACTCCACCGGGACAGGACGGAACACTGAAGCTTTCTTT
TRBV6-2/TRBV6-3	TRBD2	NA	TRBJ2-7	CASSRSGRIPYEQYF	TGTGCCAGCAGTCGTAGCGGGAGGATTCCCTACGAGCAGTACTTC
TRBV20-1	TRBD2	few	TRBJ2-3	CSAAAGESTDTQYF	TGCAGTGCCGCCGCGGGAGAGAGCACAGATACGCAGTATTTT
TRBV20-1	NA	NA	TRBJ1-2	CSAFDGYTF	TGCAGTGCTTTCGATGGCTACACCTTC
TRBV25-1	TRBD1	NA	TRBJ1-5	CASQGGGGSNQPQHF	TGTGCCAGCCAGGGGGGAGGGGGATCCAATCAGCCCCAGCATTTT
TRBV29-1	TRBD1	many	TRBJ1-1	CSVEDRRGQGAFF	TGCAGCGTTGAAGATAGGAGGGGGCAGGGAGCTTTCTTT
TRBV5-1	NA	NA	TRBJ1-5	CASSLSGISNQPQHF	TGCGCCAGCAGCTTGTCGGGGATTAGCAATCAGCCCCAGCATTTT
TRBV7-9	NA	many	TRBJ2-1	CASSGGGAYNEQFF	TGTGCCAGCAGTGGAGGGGGCGCCTACAATGAGCAGTTCTTC
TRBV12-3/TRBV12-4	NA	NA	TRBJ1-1	CASSLREVTTEAFF	TGTGCCAGCAGTTTACGGGAGGTAACAACTGAAGCTTTCTTT
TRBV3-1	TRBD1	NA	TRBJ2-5	CASSQVYRGHETQYF	TGTGCCAGCAGCCAAGTTTACAGGGGGCATGAGACCCAGTACTTC
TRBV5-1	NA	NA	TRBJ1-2	CASSFDGNYGYIF	TGCGCCAGCAGCTTTGATGGAAACTATGGCTACATCTTC
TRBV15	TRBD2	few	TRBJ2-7	CATSRASSSGRLRREQYF	TGTGCCACCAGCAGAGCGAGTTCTAGCGGGAGGCTGCGTCGCGAGCAGTACTTC
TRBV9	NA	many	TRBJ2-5	CASSVADEETQYF	TGTGCCAGCAGCGTAGCTGACGAAGAGACCCAGTACTTC
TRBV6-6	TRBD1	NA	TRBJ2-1	CASSGRDRVYEQFF	TGTGCCAGCAGTGGCCGGGACAGGGTCTATGAGCAGTTCTTC
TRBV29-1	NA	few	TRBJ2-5	CSAVRGSGAGEQYF	TGCAGCGCTGTGAGGGGTTCAGGGGCGGGTGAGCAGTACTTC
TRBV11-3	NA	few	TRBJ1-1	CASSITGPNTEAFF	TGTGCCAGCAGCATAACAGGACCGAACACTGAAGCTTTCTTT
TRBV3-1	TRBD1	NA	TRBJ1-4	CASSQRGGGATNEKLFF	TGTGCCAGCAGCCAACGTGGAGGGGGCGCAACTAATGAAAAACTGTTTTTT
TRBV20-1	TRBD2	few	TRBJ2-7	CSARKPAGAGDEQYF	TGCAGTGCTAGAAAGCCCGCTGGGGCGGGGGACGAGCAGTACTTC
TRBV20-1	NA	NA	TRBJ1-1	CSARVSLLRSNTEAFF	TGCAGTGCTAGAGTTTCGTTATTAAGGTCGAACACTGAAGCTTTCTTT
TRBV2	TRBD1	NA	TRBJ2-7	CASSDVTGSSYEQYF	TGTGCCAGCAGTGACGTGACAGGGTCCTCCTACGAGCAGTACTTC
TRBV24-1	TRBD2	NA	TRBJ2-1	CATSDPPGLAGGSSYNEQFF	TGTGCCACCAGTGACCCTCCGGGACTAGCGGGAGGAAGCTCCTACAATGAGCAGTTCTTC
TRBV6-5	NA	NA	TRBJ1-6	CASSYRPRAVNSPLHF	TGTGCCAGCAGTTACAGGCCCAGGGCAGTAAATTCACCCCTCCACTTT
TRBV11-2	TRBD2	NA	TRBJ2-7	CASSIQRGPRGEQYF	TGTGCCAGCAGCATCCAGCGGGGGCCTCGGGGGGAGCAGTACTTC
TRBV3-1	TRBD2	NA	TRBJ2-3	CASSQGTSGGGRSQDTQYF	TGTGCCAGCAGCCAAGGGACTAGCGGGGGGGGCCGATCCCAAGATACGCAGTATTTT
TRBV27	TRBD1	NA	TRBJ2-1	CASSRQGLNNEQFF	TGTGCCAGCAGTAGACAGGGTCTGAACAATGAGCAGTTCTTC
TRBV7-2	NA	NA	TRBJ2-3	CASSLQGPGTDTQYF	TGTGCCAGCAGCTTACAGGGTCCTGGCACAGATACGCAGTATTTT
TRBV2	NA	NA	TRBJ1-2	CASRPTGTPNYGYTF	TGTGCCAGCAGACCGACAGGAACCCCCAACTATGGCTACACCTTC
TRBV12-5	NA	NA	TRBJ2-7	CASGLVGGNSYEQYF	TGTGCTAGTGGTTTGGTAGGGGGTAACTCCTACGAGCAGTACTTC
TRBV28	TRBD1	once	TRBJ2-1	CASSSPGTGSHEQFF	TGTGCCAGCAGTTCCCCGGGGACAGGGAGCCATGAGCAGTTCTTC